The 27 T cell receptor beta chains given below trace back to one sample, sequenced in a study of cytomegalovirus exposure and HLA in healthy donors. PCR used 60 Vbeta primers and 13 Jbeta primers. Sequencing was performed with immunoSEQ multiplex PCR; in TCRdb, only in-frame clones are kept and a portion is missing. This sample has roughly 150,000 clones, with roughly 83% found just once. Material: PBMCs. The receptor set was obtained from a man aged 25-40 years in good health and CMV-seronegative.

The chain employs TRBV18 and TRBJ1-5, with 9 bases identical to TRBD1. The junction had 5 bases not matched to a gene; V was cut back by 6 bases and J by 5 bases. Per germline, CDR1 KGHSH and CDR2 LQKENI. The CDR3 runs 14 residues. CDR3 DNA: TGTGCCAGCTCGGGACAGGGCGGGGATCAGCCCCAGCATTTT. Translating it yields CASSGQGGDQPQHF.

The chain carries TRBV5-5 and TRBJ2-7; 7 bases agree with TRBD1. After removal of 4 bases from V and 5 bases from J, the junction contained 6 bases not matched to a gene. The CDR3 spans 13 residues. In germline, CDR1 is SGHKS, CDR2 YYEKEE (reference sequence). The CDR3 is CASSRQGSDEQYF. CDR3 DNA: TGTGCCAGCAGCCGACAGGGTAGCGACGAGCAGTACTTC.

This clone showed up just once. The chain's CDR3 is CASEGAGDTQYF. For the CDR3, the DNA is TGTGCCAGTGAGGGGGCAGGCGATACGCAGTATTTT. This rearrangement joins TRBV6-5 to TRBJ2-3, with 7 bases aligning to TRBD1. CDR3 length: 12 amino acids. Losses at the gene ends were 9 bases for V and 6 bases for J; bases not matched to a gene: 6. Germline V gives CDR1 MNHEY, CDR2 SVGAGI.

This chain uses TRBV18 with TRBJ2-7, with TRBD2 as a possible D gene (6 bases). Trimming took off 1 base at V and 0 bases at J, with 13 bases between the two ends. This CDR3 is built from 16 residues. CDR1 is KGHSH, CDR2 LQKENI, per germline. The CDR3 DNA follows: TGTGCCAGCTCACCACGGCGGGACGCGAGCTCCTACGAGCAGTACTTC. Amino acids: CASSPRRDASSYEQYF.

This clone occurred once. The V and J genes are TRBV6-5 and TRBJ2-7, with TRBD2 identical over 11 bases. Germline values: CDR1 MNHEY, CDR2 SVGAGI. J was trimmed by 4 bases and V by 6 bases; bases with no gene match: 5. The CDR3 extends over 14 amino acids. CDR3 in amino acids: CASRIGTSGYEQYF. DNA of the CDR3: TGTGCCAGCAGGATAGGGACTAGCGGATACGAGCAGTACTTC.

The chain is built from TRBV5-6 and TRBJ2-3; D might be TRBD1 (6 bases). The germline V gene has CDR1 SGHDT and CDR2 YYEEEE. The germline V and J ends were trimmed by 2 bases and 0 bases, with 22 bases remaining between them. This CDR3 comprises 19 residues. This CDR3 is CASSFPLDSLRESTDTQYF. CDR3 nucleotide sequence: TGTGCCAGCAGCTTTCCCCTGGACAGCCTACGAGAAAGCACAGATACGCAGTATTTT.

V and J are TRBV5-1 and TRBJ2-1, with D possibly matching TRBD1 (5 bases). In germline, CDR1 is SGHRS, CDR2 YFSETQ. The CDR3 sequence is 15 residues long. V lost 4 bases to trimming and J lost 0 bases, with 11 bases between them. The CDR3 sequence: CASSKTGVSYNEQFF. CDR3 sequence (DNA): TGCGCCAGCAGCAAAACAGGAGTCTCCTACAATGAGCAGTTCTTC.

The chain carries TRBV30 and TRBJ1-5; 9 nucleotides line up with TRBD1. This CDR3 has 15 amino acids. In germline, CDR1 is GTSNPN, CDR2 SVGIG (reference sequence). V gave up 2 bases and J gave up 4 bases; unmatched junction bases: 6. As DNA, the CDR3 is TGTGCCTGGAGTTTCCCAGGACAGGGGAATCAGCCCCAGCATTTT. Translating gives CAWSFPGQGNQPQHF.

This clone appeared a single time. The rearrangement uses TRBV29-1 and TRBJ2-5; D unresolved. The ends were cut back, 5 bases at V and 1 base at J, with 11 bases in the middle. The CDR3 loop spans 13 amino acids. CDR1 and CDR2 from the germline V gene are SQVTM and ANQGSEA. Here the CDR3 reads CSVRSSIQETQYF. The CDR3 DNA reads TGCAGCGTTCGGAGCAGTATCCAAGAGACCCAGTACTTC.

The chain couples TRBV10-2 to TRBJ2-7, with TRBD2 as a possible D gene (6 bases). The CDR3 is made up of 16 amino acids. Germline V gene lookup returns CDR1 WSHSY and CDR2 SAAADI. Between the trimmed V and J ends, which lost 2 bases and 0 bases, there was a span of 14 bases. The CDR3 DNA reads as TGCGCCAGCAGTGAGGTGACTAGACTAATCTCCTACGAGCAGTACTTC. Protein: CASSEVTRLISYEQYF.

The J gene is TRBJ2-2, the V gene TRBV7-9; the match to TRBD1 covers 9 bases. Germline CDR1 and CDR2: SEHNR and FQNEAQ (reference sequence). Unmatched junction bases numbered 12, after V lost 8 bases and J lost 8 bases. This CDR3 region has 15 residues. The CDR3: CASLGTGIPPGELFF. The CDR3 DNA follows: TGTGCCAGCCTCGGGACAGGGATACCCCCGGGGGAGCTGTTTTTT.

This clone has just one count. The V gene is TRBV4-2, the J gene TRBJ2-7; no clear D gene. CDR1 LGHNA and CDR2 YNFKEQ come from the germline V gene. V lost 0 bases and J lost 4, with 10 bases in between. The CDR3 loop spans 14 amino acids. Here the CDR3 DNA reads TGTGCCAGCAGCCAAGAGGGTTTGGAGTACGAGCAGTACTTC. Protein product: CASSQEGLEYEQYF.

This chain connects TRBV2 to TRBJ2-1, with a tentative D call TRBD1 (6 bases). Trimming took 7 bases from V and 5 from J, leaving 12 bases between them. Germline assignment: CDR1 SNHLY and CDR2 FYNNEI. This CDR3 is built from 13 residues. The CDR3 DNA is TGTGCCAGCATACCGAACAGGGACAATGAGCAGTTCTTC. Its translation: CASIPNRDNEQFF.

The chain carries TRBV13 and TRBJ2-3; D might be TRBD2 (5 bases). This CDR3 comprises 16 residues. Germline V gene data show CDR1 as PRHDT and CDR2 as FYEKMQ (reference sequence). Trimming shortened V by 4 bases and J by 1 base, and 15 bases separated the two germline ends. CDR3 protein: CASSSDTSPRTDTQYF. CDR3 sequence (DNA): TGTGCCAGCAGCTCAGACACTAGTCCCCGCACAGATACGCAGTATTTT.

For this clone: An end of the junction does not agree with germline; a read error may underlie this. The chain carries TRBV7-9 and TRBJ2-7; a possible D gene is TRBD2 (6 bases). Germline V gene data show CDR1 as SEHNR and CDR2 as FQNEAQ (reference sequence). The length of the CDR3 is 15 residues. CDR3 DNA sequence: TGTTCCAGCAGCTCCCCGGGACTGCAATCCTACGAGCAGTACTTC. This translates into CSSSSPGLQSYEQYF.

The chain is built from TRBV9 and TRBJ2-2; D might be TRBD2 (5 bases). Germline-derived CDR1 and CDR2 are SGDLS and YYNGEE. This CDR3 is 16 amino acids long. Trimming stripped 3 bases from V and 7 bases from J, with 19 bases between. The CDR3 DNA follows: TGTGCCAGCAGCGACCCCGTGGTGGGAGAGGTCGGGGAGCTGTTTTTT. This translates into CASSDPVVGEVGELFF.

This sequence joins TRBV4-3 and TRBJ2-1, with D perhaps matching TRBD2 (6 bases). V lost 4 bases and J 7 bases, leaving 8 bases between the germline ends. The CDR3 runs 12 residues. Germline CDR1 and CDR2: LGHNA and YSLEER. For the CDR3, the DNA is TGCGCCAGCAGCCTCGGACTAAATGAGCAGTTCTTC. As protein: CASSLGLNEQFF.

This clone was picked up a small number of times. The chain carries TRBV6-1 and TRBJ2-7; 8 nucleotides align to TRBD1. Germline V gives CDR1 MNHNS, CDR2 SASEGT. The CDR3 spans 13 residues. The J segment lost 3 bases and the V segment lost 5 bases, leaving 3 bases of the junction unmatched. The CDR3 loop reads CASSPGTGYEQYF. For the CDR3, the DNA is TGTGCCAGCAGTCCCGGGACAGGCTACGAGCAGTACTTC.

This chain joins TRBV6-1 and TRBJ2-7; D may be TRBD2 (5 bases). V lost 4 bases and J lost 0, with 16 bases in between. This CDR3 is built from 16 residues. Germline V gives CDR1 MNHNS, CDR2 SASEGT. The CDR3: CASSGSGVRSSYEQYF. The CDR3 DNA reads as TGTGCCAGCAGTGGATCCGGGGTCCGAAGCTCCTACGAGCAGTACTTC.

This rearrangement joins TRBV7-9 to TRBJ1-1, with D maybe TRBD1 (6 bases). The germline V gene has CDR1 SEHNR and CDR2 FQNEAQ (reference sequence). The CDR3 extends over 17 amino acids. V was cut by 2 bases and J by 3 bases, with 19 bases left in between. The CDR3 DNA reads as TGTGCCAGCAGCTTATTACAGGGAAGGTTTAGTTACACTGAAGCTTTCTTT. This gives the protein CASSLLQGRFSYTEAFF.

The rearrangement uses TRBV18 and TRBJ2-2; D is perhaps TRBD1 (5 bases). The CDR3 sequence is 16 residues long. Looked up from germline, CDR1 is KGHSH and CDR2 is LQKENI. With 1 base removed from V and 1 base from J, the gap between germline ends came to 10 bases. The CDR3, as DNA: TGTGCCAGCTCACCACTCACGACAGAGAACACCGGGGAGCTGTTTTTT. Translation: CASSPLTTENTGELFF.

This sequence joins TRBV6-1 and TRBJ2-3, with 8 bases matching TRBD1. Germline V gives CDR1 MNHNS, CDR2 SASEGT. The CDR3 has 15 amino acids. Trimming took 4 bases from V and 4 from J; bases not matched to a gene: 7. CDR3: CASSAQGAWADTQYF. CDR3 nucleotides: TGTGCCAGCAGTGCCCAGGGGGCGTGGGCAGATACGCAGTATTTT.

The rearrangement links TRBV11-2 to TRBJ2-1, with D perhaps matching TRBD2 (6 bases). This CDR3 contains 14 residues. Looked up from germline, CDR1 is SGHAT and CDR2 is FQNNGV. The V gene lost 4 bases and the J gene lost 6 bases, with 13 bases spanning the gap. CDR3 sequence: CASSSTGATNEQFF. The CDR3 nucleotides read TGTGCCAGCAGCTCTACGGGAGCCACCAATGAGCAGTTCTTC.

This chain links TRBV27 with TRBJ1-5; TRBD1 is a possible D gene (5 bases). This CDR3 spans 13 amino acids. Germline values: CDR1 MNHEY, CDR2 SMNVEV (reference sequence). Trimming pared 6 bases from V and 2 bases from J, leaving 8 bases between. The DNA of the CDR3 is TGTGCCAGCAGGGGGCTGGGCAATCAGCCCCAGCATTTT. It yields the protein CASRGLGNQPQHF.

This clone was picked up a small number of times. This rearrangement joins TRBV9 to TRBJ2-5; 8 bases fit TRBD2. Trimming at V came to 6 bases and at J to 2 bases, leaving 9 bases not matched to a gene. From germline, CDR1 is SGDLS and CDR2 YYNGEE. This CDR3 contains 15 residues. The CDR3 coding sequence is TGTGCCAGCACCCGAACGGGGGGGAGACAAGAGACCCAGTACTTC. It codes for CASTRTGGRQETQYF.

The J gene is TRBJ2-7, the V gene TRBV11-3; TRBD2 aligns across 15 bases. In germline, CDR1 is SGHNT, CDR2 YENEEA. The V gene end was trimmed by 6 bases and the J gene end by 6 bases; junction bases not matched to a gene: 9. The CDR3 is 16 residues long. CDR3 sequence (DNA): TGTGCCAGCAGAACCGGACTAGCGGGAGGGCCTGGCGAGCAGTACTTC. Translated: CASRTGLAGGPGEQYF.

DNA for the CDR3: TGTGCCAGCAGCTTGCCCGGGACAGGGGGGAATGAGCAGTTCTTC. Translated, it gives CASSLPGTGGNEQFF. The V call is TRBV5-6, the J call TRBJ2-1, with 11 positions matching TRBD1. This CDR3 comprises 15 residues. V gave up 1 base and J gave up 7 bases; unmatched junction bases: 4. The V gene's germline CDR1 is SGHDT and CDR2 YYEEEE. Filled out from reference TRBV5-6 and TRBJ2-1, the complete variable domain reads DAGVTQSPTHLIKTRGQQVTLRCSPKSGHDTVSWYQQALGQGPQFIFQYYEEEERQRGNFPDRFSGHQFPNYSSELNVNALLLGDSALYLCASSLPGTGGNEQFFGPGTRLTVL.